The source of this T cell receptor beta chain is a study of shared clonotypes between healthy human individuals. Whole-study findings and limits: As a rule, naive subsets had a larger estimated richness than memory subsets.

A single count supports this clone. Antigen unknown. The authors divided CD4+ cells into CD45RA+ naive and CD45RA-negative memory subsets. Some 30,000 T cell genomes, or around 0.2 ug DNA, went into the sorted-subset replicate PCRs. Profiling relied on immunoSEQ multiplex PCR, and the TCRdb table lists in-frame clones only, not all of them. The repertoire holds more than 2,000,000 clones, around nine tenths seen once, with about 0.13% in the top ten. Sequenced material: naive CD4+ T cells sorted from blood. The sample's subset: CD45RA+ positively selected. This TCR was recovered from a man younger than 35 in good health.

CDR3 nucleotides: TGCGCCAGCAGCCAAGGATACGGCCGACCCCGCACAGATACGCAGTATTTT. It is translated as CASSQGYGRPRTDTQYF. This chain joins TRBV4-3 and TRBJ2-3; no definite D call. Trimming took off 1 base at V and 1 base at J, with 15 bases between the two ends. This CDR3 comprises 17 residues. Per germline, CDR1 LGHNA and CDR2 YSLEER.